This T cell receptor beta chain was captured in a study of T-cell reconstitution after alpha-beta-depleted transplantation in children. CDR1 is SGHDT, CDR2 YYEEEE, per germline. V dropped 1 base and J dropped 8 bases, with 9 bases sitting between them. This CDR3 comprises 12 residues. Using unique molecular identifiers, the investigators prepared the TCRbeta library. From the PCR reads, TCRdb called clonotypes with MiXCR, one entry per CDR3 protein. The table records 440,000 or so distinct CDR3 sequences, 9.5% to 13% of them present only once. This TCR derives from a human donor who donated a stem cell graft to a child with acute myeloid leukemia. V usage is TRBV5-6 and J usage is TRBJ1-2; D is perhaps TRBD1 (5 bases). Sequencing was performed on PBMCs from the stem cell graft donor, taken from the stem cell graft. CDR3 sequence: CASSLSWGGYTF. The CDR3 coding sequence is TGTGCCAGCAGCTTGTCCTGGGGGGGCTACACCTTC. Full variable domain (missing parts from reference TRBV5-6 and TRBJ1-2): DAGVTQSPTHLIKTRGQQVTLRCSPKSGHDTVSWYQQALGQGPQFIFQYYEEEERQRGNFPDRFSGHQFPNYSSELNVNALLLGDSALYLCASSLSWGGYTFGSGTRLTVV.